This T cell receptor (beta chain) was found in a study of blood T cell repertoires in COVID-19. The study assigned cohorts using participant-reported clinical history. Method: immunoSEQ multiplex PCR; TCRdb's copy keeps in-frame clones and lacks some. The sample lists approximately 250,000 clones; around 88% were seen once. CDR1 is LGHNA and CDR2 is YNFKEQ in the germline V gene. This CDR3 is 15 amino acids long. Trimming at V came to 0 bases and at J to 8 bases, leaving 7 bases not matched to a gene. The gene calls are TRBV4-2 and TRBJ2-1, with 7 bases aligning to TRBD2. The receptor was isolated from a woman aged 40 to 50 with acute COVID-19. Source material: PBMCs or T cells enriched from blood (not recorded which). CDR3 loop: CASSQDLSGGYEQFF. CDR3 nucleotide sequence: TGTGCCAGCAGCCAAGATCTGTCGGGAGGCTATGAGCAGTTCTTC.